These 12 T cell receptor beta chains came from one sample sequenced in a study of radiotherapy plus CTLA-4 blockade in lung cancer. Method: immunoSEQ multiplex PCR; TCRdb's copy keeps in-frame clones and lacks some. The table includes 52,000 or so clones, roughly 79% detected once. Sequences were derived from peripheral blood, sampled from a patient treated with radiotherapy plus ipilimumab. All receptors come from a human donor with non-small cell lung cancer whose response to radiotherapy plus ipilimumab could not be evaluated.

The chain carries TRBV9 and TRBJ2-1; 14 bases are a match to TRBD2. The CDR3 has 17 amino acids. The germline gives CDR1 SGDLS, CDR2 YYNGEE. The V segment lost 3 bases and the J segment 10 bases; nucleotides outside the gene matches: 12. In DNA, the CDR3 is TGTGCCAGCAGCGAGCGGACCGGGACTAGCGGGAGAGGGGAGCAGTTCTTC. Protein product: CASSERTGTSGRGEQFF.

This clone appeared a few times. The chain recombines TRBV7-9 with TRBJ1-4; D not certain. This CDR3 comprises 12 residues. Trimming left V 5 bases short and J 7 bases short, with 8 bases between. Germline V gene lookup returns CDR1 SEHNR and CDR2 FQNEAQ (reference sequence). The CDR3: CASSRQGEKLFF. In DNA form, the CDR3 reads TGTGCCAGCAGCAGACAAGGTGAAAAACTGTTTTTT.

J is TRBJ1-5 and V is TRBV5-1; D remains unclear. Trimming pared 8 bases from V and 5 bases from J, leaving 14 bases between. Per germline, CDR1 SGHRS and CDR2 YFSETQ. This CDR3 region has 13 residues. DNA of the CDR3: TGCGCCAGTCAAGGAGGGTGGGATCAGCCCCAGCATTTT. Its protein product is CASQGGWDQPQHF.

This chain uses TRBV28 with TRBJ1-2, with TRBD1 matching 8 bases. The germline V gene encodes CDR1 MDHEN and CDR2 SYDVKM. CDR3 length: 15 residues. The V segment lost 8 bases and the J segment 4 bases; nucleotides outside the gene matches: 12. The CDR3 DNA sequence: TGTGCCAGCCACACGCAGGGGGCGCGGGGCTATGGCTACACCTTC. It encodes CASHTQGARGYGYTF.

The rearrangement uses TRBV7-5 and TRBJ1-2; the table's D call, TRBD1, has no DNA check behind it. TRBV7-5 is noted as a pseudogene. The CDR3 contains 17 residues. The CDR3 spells CARRGQAPRPFNYGYTF. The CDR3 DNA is TGTGCCAGAAGGGGACAGGCCCCAAGACCTTTTAACTATGGCTACACCTTC.

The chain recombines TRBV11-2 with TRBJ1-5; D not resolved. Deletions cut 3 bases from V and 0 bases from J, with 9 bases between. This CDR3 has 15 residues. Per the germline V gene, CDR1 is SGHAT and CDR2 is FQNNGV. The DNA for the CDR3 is TGTGCCAGCAGCTTGGAGGGCAATAGCAATCAGCCCCAGCATTTT. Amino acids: CASSLEGNSNQPQHF.

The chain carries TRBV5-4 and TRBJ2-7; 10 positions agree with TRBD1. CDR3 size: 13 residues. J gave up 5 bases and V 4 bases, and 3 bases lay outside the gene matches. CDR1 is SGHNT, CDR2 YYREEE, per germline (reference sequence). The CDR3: CASSPDRGDEQYF. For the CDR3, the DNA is TGTGCCAGCAGCCCGGACAGGGGGGACGAGCAGTACTTC.

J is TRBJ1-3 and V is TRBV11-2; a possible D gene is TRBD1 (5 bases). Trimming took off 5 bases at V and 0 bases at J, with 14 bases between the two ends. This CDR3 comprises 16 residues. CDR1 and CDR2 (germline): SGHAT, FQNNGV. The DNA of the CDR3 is TGTGCCAGCAGCCCGGGACTGACCATCTCTGGAAACACCATATATTTT. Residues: CASSPGLTISGNTIYF.

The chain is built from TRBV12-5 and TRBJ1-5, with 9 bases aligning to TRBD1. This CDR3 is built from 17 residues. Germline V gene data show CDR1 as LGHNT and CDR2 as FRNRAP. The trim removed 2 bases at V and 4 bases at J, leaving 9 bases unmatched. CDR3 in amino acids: CASGLIAGTGNNQPQHF. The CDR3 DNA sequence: TGTGCTAGTGGTTTGATCGCCGGGACAGGGAATAATCAGCCCCAGCATTTT.

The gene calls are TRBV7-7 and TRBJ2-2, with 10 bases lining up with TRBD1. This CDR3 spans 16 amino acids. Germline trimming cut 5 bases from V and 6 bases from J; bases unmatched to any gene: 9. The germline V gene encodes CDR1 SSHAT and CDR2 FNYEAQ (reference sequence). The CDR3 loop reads CASSLMPGQGSGELFF. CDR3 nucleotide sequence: TGTGCCAGCAGCCTGATGCCGGGACAGGGGTCCGGGGAGCTGTTTTTT.

The CDR3 sequence: CASSLWQTGELFF. Written as DNA, the CDR3 is TGTGCCAGCAGCTTATGGCAGACCGGGGAGCTGTTTTTT. The chain couples TRBV11-3 to TRBJ2-2; D is unresolved. CDR1 is SGHNT, CDR2 YENEEA, per germline. The CDR3 has 13 amino acids. Deletions cut 2 bases from V and 5 bases from J, with 6 bases between.

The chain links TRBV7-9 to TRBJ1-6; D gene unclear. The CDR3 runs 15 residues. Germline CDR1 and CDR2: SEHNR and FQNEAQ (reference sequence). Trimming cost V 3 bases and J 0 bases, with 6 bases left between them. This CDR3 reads CASSFGSSYNSPLHF. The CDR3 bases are TGTGCCAGCAGCTTTGGGAGCTCCTATAATTCACCCCTCCACTTT.